This TCR beta chain came from a study of cytomegalovirus exposure and HLA in healthy donors. Study-wide findings and caveats: Researchers counted roughly 150 TCR beta chains as cytomegalovirus-associated. DRB1 had the most TCR associations and HLA-C the fewest, a later analysis found, with rates varying by HLA locus. Clonal expansion, a later analysis showed, was greater in HLA-associated TCR beta chains than in equally common others.

V gave up 0 bases and J gave up 7 bases; unmatched junction bases: 8. Germline V gene sequence: CDR1 SGHRS, CDR2 YFSETQ. CDR3 length: 16 residues. In the case of this clone: The antigen remains unidentified.

The PCR was carried out with 60 Vbeta primers and 13 Jbeta primers. Produced via immunoSEQ multiplex PCR; TCRdb's table is partial and in-frame only. The data contain around 33,000 clones, approximately 76% of them seen just once; the ten biggest clones take up about 8%. The TCR originated in a woman aged 25-40 years in good health and CMV-seropositive. This rearrangement joins TRBV5-1 to TRBJ2-1; 9 bases fit TRBD1. Source material: PBMCs. For the CDR3, the DNA is TGCGCCAGCAGCTTGGAGGGGACAGGGCTACCTAATGAGCAGTTCTTC. It translates to CASSLEGTGLPNEQFF.